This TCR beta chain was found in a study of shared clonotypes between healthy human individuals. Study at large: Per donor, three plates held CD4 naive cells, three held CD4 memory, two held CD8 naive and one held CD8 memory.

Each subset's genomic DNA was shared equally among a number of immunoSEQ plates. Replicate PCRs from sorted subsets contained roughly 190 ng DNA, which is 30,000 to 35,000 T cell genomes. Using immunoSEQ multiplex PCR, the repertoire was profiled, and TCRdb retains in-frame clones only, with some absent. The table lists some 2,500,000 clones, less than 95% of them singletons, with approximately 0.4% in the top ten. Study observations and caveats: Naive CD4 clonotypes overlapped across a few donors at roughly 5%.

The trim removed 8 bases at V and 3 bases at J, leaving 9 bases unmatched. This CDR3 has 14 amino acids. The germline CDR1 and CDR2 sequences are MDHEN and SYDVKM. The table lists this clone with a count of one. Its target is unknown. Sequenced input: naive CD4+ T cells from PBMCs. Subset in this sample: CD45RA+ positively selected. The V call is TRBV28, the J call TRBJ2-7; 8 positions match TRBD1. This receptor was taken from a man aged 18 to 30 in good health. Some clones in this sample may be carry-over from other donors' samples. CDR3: CASLNRDRNYEQYF. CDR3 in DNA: TGTGCCAGCCTAAACCGGGACAGGAACTACGAGCAGTACTTC.